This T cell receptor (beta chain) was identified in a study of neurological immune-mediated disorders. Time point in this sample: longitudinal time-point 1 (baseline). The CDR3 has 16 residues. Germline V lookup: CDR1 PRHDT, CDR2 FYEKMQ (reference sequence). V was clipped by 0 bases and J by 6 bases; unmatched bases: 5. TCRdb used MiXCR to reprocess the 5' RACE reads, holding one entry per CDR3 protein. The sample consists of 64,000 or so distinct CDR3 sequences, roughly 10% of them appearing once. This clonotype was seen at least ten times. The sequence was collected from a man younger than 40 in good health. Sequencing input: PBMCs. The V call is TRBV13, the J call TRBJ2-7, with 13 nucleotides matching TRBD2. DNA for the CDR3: TGTGCCAGCAGCTTAGGGGGACTAGCGGGAATCCGCGAGCAGTACTTC. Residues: CASSLGGLAGIREQYF.